The clone carrying this T cell receptor beta chain was seen repeatedly, ten times or more. This entry belongs to a study of metastatic and nonmetastatic thyroid tumors. MiXCR was used by TCRdb to re-call the PCR reads. The table lists about 41,000 clones, 20% to 25% of them singletons. Patients had received no treatment of any kind before thyroid surgery. The V gene's germline CDR1 is MNHNS and CDR2 SASEGT. This CDR3 is 16 amino acids long. The junction had 8 bases not matched to a gene; V was cut back by 0 bases and J by 3 bases. The chain recombines TRBV6-1 with TRBJ2-7; 7 bases are a match to TRBD2. Source material: tumor tissue. The origin of this receptor is a female donor with papillary thyroid cancer or a benign thyroid nodule (not recorded which). Some clones in this sample may be carry-over from other donors' samples. CDR3 residues: CASSEARGTRGYEQYF. CDR3 coding DNA: TGTGCCAGCAGTGAAGCGCGGGGGACGAGGGGCTACGAGCAGTACTTC.